Each of the 14 T cell receptor beta chains below was sequenced from the same sample in a study of blood T cell repertoires in COVID-19. The repertoire was sequenced with immunoSEQ multiplex PCR; TCRdb's copy has only in-frame clones and lacks some. The sample consists of about 12,000 clones, roughly 78% of them appearing once. The material sequenced was peripheral blood. The receptors shown here come from a human donor in a cohort sampled during active COVID-19.

The gene calls are TRBV27 and TRBJ2-3; 7 bases align to TRBD1. V lost 5 bases, J lost 7 bases, and 6 bases stayed unmatched. Germline CDR1 reads MNHEY; CDR2 reads SMNVEV (reference sequence). This CDR3 spans 13 amino acids. In DNA, the CDR3 is TGTGCCAGCAGTCCCGGGACAGCCAATACGCAGTATTTT. Translation: CASSPGTANTQYF.

The V gene is TRBV7-8, the J gene TRBJ1-1; a weak D match, TRBD1 (5 bases). The CDR3 consists of 14 residues. V was pared by 5 bases and J by 5 bases, with 15 bases between. In germline, CDR1 is SGHVS, CDR2 FQNEAQ. The CDR3 region is CASSRTEGRTEAFF. As DNA, the CDR3 is TGTGCCAGCAGCCGGACGGAGGGGAGGACTGAAGCTTTCTTT.

J is TRBJ2-1 and V is TRBV10-2; 8 bases agree with TRBD2. CDR3 length: 15 residues. J gave up 3 bases and V 8 bases, and 9 bases lay outside the gene matches. CDR1 and CDR2 from the germline V gene are WSHSY and SAAADI. The CDR3 here is CASQWAGGHYNEQFF. As DNA, the CDR3 is TGCGCCAGCCAGTGGGCGGGGGGCCACTACAATGAGCAGTTCTTC.

The V gene is TRBV4-2, the J gene TRBJ1-1; 7 positions agree with TRBD1. The ends lost 1 base at V and 2 bases at J; junction bases unmatched: 7. The CDR3 is 16 amino acids. Germline V CDR1 and CDR2: LGHNA, YNFKEQ. The CDR3 here is CASSQALGTANTEAFF. The CDR3 DNA follows: TGTGCCAGCAGCCAAGCCTTGGGGACAGCAAACACTGAAGCTTTCTTT.

The chain links TRBV6-5 to TRBJ2-5; D gene unclear. Trimming took 7 bases from V and 1 from J, leaving 10 bases between them. Germline assignment: CDR1 MNHEY and CDR2 SVGAGI. There are 13 residues in the CDR3. The CDR3 loop is CASKWRFQETQYF. In nucleotides, the CDR3 is TGTGCCAGCAAGTGGAGATTCCAAGAGACCCAGTACTTC.

This clone has more than one count but fewer than ten. V and J are TRBV19 and TRBJ1-5, with D tentatively TRBD1 (5 bases). V was cut by 7 bases and J by 7 bases, with 11 bases left in between. The CDR3 runs 12 residues. The germline gives CDR1 LNHDA, CDR2 SQIVND (reference sequence). The CDR3 here is CASTGMGQPQHF. In DNA, the CDR3 is TGTGCCAGTACAGGGATGGGGCAGCCCCAGCATTTT.

V and J are TRBV2 and TRBJ1-2; 7 positions agree with TRBD1. Germline V CDR1 and CDR2: SNHLY, FYNNEI. This CDR3 comprises 13 residues. Trimming removed 8 bases from V and 4 bases from J; junction bases left unmatched: 7. The CDR3 coding sequence is TGTGCCAGCCTGACCGGGACAGCCTATGGCTACACCTTC. Translated: CASLTGTAYGYTF.

The chain carries TRBV5-4 and TRBJ1-1; D possibly corresponds to TRBD1 (6 bases). CDR1 is SGHNT, CDR2 YYREEE, per germline (reference sequence). This CDR3 has 16 amino acids. V was shortened by 1 base and J by 4 bases, with 17 bases between the two germline ends. The CDR3 sequence is CASSLFPRGLGTEAFF. In DNA, the CDR3 is TGTGCCAGCAGCTTGTTTCCCAGGGGTTTGGGCACTGAAGCTTTCTTT.

The rearrangement links TRBV6-5 to TRBJ1-6; D may be TRBD1 (5 bases). Germline loops: CDR1 MNHEY, CDR2 SVGAGI. CDR3 length equals 14 residues. The V end lost 10 bases, the J end lost 8 bases, and 18 bases lay between the germline ends. CDR3 region: CATSGRGRDSPLHF. The CDR3 DNA follows: TGTGCCACCTCGGGGAGGGGCAGGGATTCACCCCTCCACTTT.

This rearrangement joins TRBV27 to TRBJ2-7; 8 bases line up with TRBD1. Germline V gives CDR1 MNHEY, CDR2 SMNVEV (reference sequence). The CDR3 covers 15 residues. J lost 2 bases, V lost 2 bases, and 5 bases had no gene match. Here the CDR3 reads CASSLKPTGAYEQYF. DNA for the CDR3: TGTGCCAGCAGTTTAAAACCGACAGGGGCCTACGAGCAGTACTTC.

The J gene is TRBJ1-4, the V gene TRBV11-2; the D gene is possibly TRBD1 (6 bases). The V end lost 1 base, the J end lost 7 bases, and 13 bases lay between the germline ends. The germline V gene encodes CDR1 SGHAT and CDR2 FQNNGV. This CDR3 comprises 15 residues. The CDR3 nucleotides are TGTGCCAGCAGCTTAGTCAGGGGAGTGGGTGAAAAACTGTTTTTT. Amino acids: CASSLVRGVGEKLFF. The full variable domain, with the rest looked up from reference TRBV11-2 and TRBJ1-4, is EAGVAQSPRYKIIEKRQSVAFWCNPISGHATLYWYQQILGQGPKLLIQFQNNGVVDDSQLPKDRFSAERLKGVDSTLKIQPAKLEDSAVYLCASSLVRGVGEKLFFGSGTQLSVL.

The chain combines TRBV28 with TRBJ1-1, with 7 positions matching TRBD1. The CDR3 has 14 amino acids. Germline V lookup: CDR1 MDHEN, CDR2 SYDVKM. Unmatched junction bases numbered 15, after V lost 6 bases and J lost 11 bases. The CDR3 region has the DNA TGTGCCAGCAGGGCAGGGGGAGAGGTAGGGTACGCTTTCTTT. Its protein is CASRAGGEVGYAFF.

This clone has a single count. This chain uses TRBV11-1 with TRBJ2-3, with TRBD2 as a possible D gene (6 bases). The CDR3 length is 15 residues. The V end lost 1 base, the J end lost 0 bases, and 8 bases lay between the germline ends. Germline V gene lookup returns CDR1 SGHAT and CDR2 FQDESV (reference sequence). This CDR3 is CASSLGGTSTDTQYF. Here the CDR3 DNA reads TGTGCCAGCAGCTTAGGAGGGACTAGCACAGATACGCAGTATTTT.

The chain links TRBV28 to TRBJ1-1; TRBD1 might be the D (5 bases). The length of the CDR3 is 16 residues. Germline assignment: CDR1 MDHEN and CDR2 SYDVKM. Trimming pared 3 bases from V and 0 bases from J, leaving 14 bases between. The CDR3: CASSLDGGIVNTEAFF. CDR3 bases: TGTGCCAGCAGTTTGGACGGGGGGATTGTGAACACTGAAGCTTTCTTT.